This entry lists 25 T cell receptor beta chains sequenced from one sample in a study of shared clonotypes between healthy human individuals. Profiling relied on immunoSEQ multiplex PCR, and the TCRdb table lists in-frame clones only, not all of them. Found here are about 680,000 clones, approximately 90% of them singletons; the top ten hold more than 20%. Naive CD8 cells lacked CD45RO and underwent positive selection for CCR7, leaving out terminally differentiated effector memory CD45RA+ cells. Sequences were obtained from naive CD8+ T cells sorted from blood. These receptors originate from a man younger than 40 in good health.

The V gene is TRBV29-1, the J gene TRBJ1-3; 7 bases match TRBD1. After removal of 6 bases from V and 4 bases from J, the junction contained 9 bases not matched to a gene. This CDR3 comprises 14 residues. Germline V gene sequence: CDR1 SQVTM, CDR2 ANQGSEA. CDR3 nucleotides: TGCAGCGTAAAAGGGGGCGCAGCCGGAAACACCATATATTTT. It is translated as CSVKGGAAGNTIYF.

The chain is built from TRBV7-3 and TRBJ2-2; D remains ambiguous. V was trimmed by 4 bases and J by 0 bases, leaving 12 bases between them. Germline V lookup: CDR1 SGHTA, CDR2 FQGTGA. The CDR3 is made up of 16 amino acids. The CDR3, as DNA: TGTGCCAGCAGCTCCTTACGAGACCCGAACACCGGGGAGCTGTTTTTT. It translates to CASSSLRDPNTGELFF.

This clone was counted once. V and J are TRBV7-2 and TRBJ2-5; 7 nucleotides align to TRBD2. From germline, CDR1 is SGHTA and CDR2 FQGNSA. The CDR3 has 16 amino acids. Trimming at V came to 2 bases and at J to 5 bases, leaving 11 bases not matched to a gene. CDR3 loop: CASSLSSSGRLETQYF. CDR3 DNA: TGTGCCAGCAGCTTATCTTCTAGCGGTAGATTGGAGACCCAGTACTTC.

The chain recombines TRBV4-3 with TRBJ2-5; a possible D gene is TRBD2 (6 bases). The CDR3 is 16 amino acids. Germline CDR1 reads LGHNA; CDR2 reads YSLEER. V lost 4 bases, J lost 2 bases, and 17 bases lay in between. The CDR3 nucleotides are TGCGCCAGCAGCCTTAGACTAGATTCCCCTCAAGAGACCCAGTACTTC. Translation gives CASSLRLDSPQETQYF.

The chain uses TRBV2 and TRBJ2-7, with a possible D match to TRBD2 (5 bases). CDR1 and CDR2 from the germline V gene are SNHLY and FYNNEI. Between the trimmed V and J ends, which lost 0 bases and 7 bases, there was a span of 16 bases. The CDR3 covers 15 residues. DNA for the CDR3: TGTGCCAGCAGTGAAGCGCAACGGACTCCCACAGAGCAGTACTTC. As protein: CASSEAQRTPTEQYF.

This rearrangement joins TRBV11-2 to TRBJ2-2, with 8 bases that match TRBD2. The CDR3 has 16 residues. J gave up 3 bases and V 4 bases, and 7 bases lay outside the gene matches. Germline CDR1 reads SGHAT; CDR2 reads FQNNGV. In DNA, the CDR3 is TGTGCCAGCAGCTCCTGGGGTAGCGGGGACACCGGGGAGCTGTTTTTT. This sequence encodes CASSSWGSGDTGELFF.

Note on this clone: Additional DNA sequences in this sample encode the identical CDR3. The genes are TRBV7-3 and TRBJ2-3; D not resolved. The CDR3 loop spans 13 amino acids. The germline V gene encodes CDR1 SGHTA and CDR2 FQGTGA. V lost 4 bases, J lost 1 base, and 6 bases lay in between. Here the CDR3 DNA reads TGTGCCAGCAGCTCTATTCGCACAGATACGCAGTATTTT. Amino acid sequence: CASSSIRTDTQYF.

The genes are TRBV15 and TRBJ2-3; D call uncertain. Looked up from germline, CDR1 is LNHNV and CDR2 is YYDKDF (reference sequence). CDR3 length: 16 residues. The ends were cut back, 2 bases at V and 0 bases at J, with 12 bases in the middle. The CDR3 DNA follows: TGTGCCACCAGCAGACGGCGGACGGATAGCACAGATACGCAGTATTTT. Encoded protein: CATSRRRTDSTDTQYF.

The gene calls are TRBV6-5 and TRBJ2-1; 12 nucleotides align to TRBD2. The CDR3 is made up of 14 amino acids. V lost 2 bases to trimming and J lost 8 bases; unmatched junction nucleotides: 1. In germline, CDR1 is MNHEY, CDR2 SVGAGI. The CDR3 protein is CASSYGTSGYEQFF. The CDR3 coding sequence is TGTGCCAGCAGTTACGGGACTAGCGGGTATGAGCAGTTCTTC.

This clone came up once. The rearrangement uses TRBV29-1 and TRBJ2-7; D is ambiguous. The CDR3 is 12 residues long. V was trimmed by 4 bases and J by 0 bases, leaving 7 bases between them. Germline values: CDR1 SQVTM, CDR2 ANQGSEA. Here the CDR3 reads CSVVVDSYEQYF. CDR3 DNA: TGCAGCGTTGTGGTAGACTCCTACGAGCAGTACTTC.

The J gene is TRBJ1-4, the V gene TRBV7-9; 9 bases match TRBD1. J lost 11 bases, V lost 6 bases, and 10 bases had no gene match. Per the germline V gene, CDR1 is SEHNR and CDR2 is FQNEAQ (reference sequence). This CDR3 is 14 amino acids long. The CDR3 DNA sequence: TGTGCCAGCAGGCACCGGGACAGGGACCAGAAACTGTTTTTT. Translation: CASRHRDRDQKLFF.

The rearrangement links TRBV4-1 to TRBJ2-5; D gene uncertain. Germline V gene sequence: CDR1 MGHRA, CDR2 YSYEKL. The V gene lost 3 bases and the J gene lost 0 bases, with 5 bases spanning the gap. There are 13 residues in the CDR3. CDR3 in amino acids: CASSQGYQETQYF. The CDR3 coding sequence is TGCGCCAGCAGCCAGGGGTACCAAGAGACCCAGTACTTC.

This chain joins TRBV9 and TRBJ2-3; D is unresolved. The CDR3 totals 12 residues. Trimming pared 4 bases from V and 8 bases from J, leaving 11 bases between. CDR1 and CDR2 from the germline V gene are SGDLS and YYNGEE. This CDR3 is CASSPATGTQYF. In DNA, the CDR3 is TGTGCCAGCAGCCCCGCCACGGGTACGCAGTATTTT.

This clone was detected only once. This rearrangement joins TRBV4-1 to TRBJ2-7; a possible D gene is TRBD2 (5 bases). The CDR3 sequence is 16 residues long. The germline V gene encodes CDR1 MGHRA and CDR2 YSYEKL. V lost 1 base and J 3 bases, leaving 16 bases between the germline ends. CDR3 sequence: CASSQVRGNPFYEQYF. The CDR3 DNA follows: TGCGCCAGCAGCCAAGTCAGAGGGAACCCCTTCTACGAGCAGTACTTC.

Only one count was recorded for this clone. V usage is TRBV19 and J usage is TRBJ1-5; 12 bases fit TRBD1. With 6 bases clipped from V and 6 bases from J, the junction kept 6 bases outside the gene matches. Germline lookup yields CDR1 LNHDA and CDR2 SQIVND (reference sequence). CDR3 length equals 15 residues. The CDR3 reads CASSPGTGGVQPQHF. CDR3 nucleotide sequence: TGTGCCAGTAGCCCCGGGACAGGGGGCGTTCAGCCCCAGCATTTT.

V gene TRBV23-1 combines with J gene TRBJ2-7; weak D call: TRBD1 (8 bases). TRBV23-1 is filed as an ORF, its function uncertain. The CDR3 is 15 residues long. Trimming took 4 bases from V and 5 from J, leaving 18 bases between them. The CDR3 protein is CASSRVRTGRDEQYF. Written as DNA, the CDR3 is TGCGCCAGCAGTCGCGTAAGGACAGGGAGGGACGAGCAGTACTTC.

CDR3 region: CASSLGGRTYEQYF. The DNA for the CDR3 is TGTGCCAGCAGCTTAGGGGGGAGGACTTACGAGCAGTACTTC. V gene TRBV13 combines with J gene TRBJ2-7, with D possibly matching TRBD2 (6 bases). The CDR3 covers 14 residues. V was trimmed by 0 bases and J by 4 bases, leaving 10 bases between them. Germline assignment: CDR1 PRHDT and CDR2 FYEKMQ (reference sequence).

This chain joins TRBV2 and TRBJ2-3; 11 bases fit TRBD2. The germline V gene encodes CDR1 SNHLY and CDR2 FYNNEI. V lost 5 bases and J lost 6; bases outside the gene matches: 16. The CDR3 has 18 residues. CDR3 protein: CASSPKSGLAVPLDTQYF. CDR3 DNA: TGTGCCAGCAGTCCCAAGTCGGGACTAGCGGTGCCTTTGGATACGCAGTATTTT.

V gene TRBV11-2 combines with J gene TRBJ2-1; D possibly corresponds to TRBD2 (8 bases). The ends were cut back, 1 base at V and 8 bases at J, with 18 bases in the middle. Germline values: CDR1 SGHAT, CDR2 FQNNGV. The CDR3 runs to 16 residues. For the CDR3, the DNA is TGTGCCAGCAGCTTAGCATACAGGGGACTAGGGGATGAGCAGTTCTTC. Translation gives CASSLAYRGLGDEQFF. Complete variable domain (other parts from reference TRBV11-2 and TRBJ2-1): EAGVAQSPRYKIIEKRQSVAFWCNPISGHATLYWYQQILGQGPKLLIQFQNNGVVDDSQLPKDRFSAERLKGVDSTLKIQPAKLEDSAVYLCASSLAYRGLGDEQFFGPGTRLTVL.

The rearrangement uses TRBV10-3 and TRBJ2-7, with a tentative D call TRBD1 (6 bases). The CDR3 extends over 13 amino acids. Germline V gene data show CDR1 as ENHRY and CDR2 as SYGVKD. The V end lost 7 bases, the J end lost 3 bases, and 13 bases lay between the germline ends. The CDR3 DNA follows: TGTGCCATCAAACCGGGACACCGCTACGAGCAGTACTTC. Residues: CAIKPGHRYEQYF.

The J gene is TRBJ2-3, the V gene TRBV29-1; D not resolved. The ends were cut back, 5 bases at V and 6 bases at J, with 12 bases in the middle. Germline CDR1 is SQVTM and CDR2 is ANQGSEA. The CDR3 totals 12 residues. CDR3 nucleotides: TGCAGCGTTCAATCAGATCTGGATACGCAGTATTTT. It translates to CSVQSDLDTQYF.

The rearrangement joins TRBV27 to TRBJ2-6; D remains unclear. V was shortened by 4 bases and J by 3 bases, with 7 bases between the two germline ends. CDR1 and CDR2 (germline): MNHEY, SMNVEV (reference sequence). The CDR3 consists of 14 residues. CDR3: CASSSLYGANVLTF. The CDR3 DNA reads as TGTGCCAGCAGTTCTCTTTATGGGGCCAACGTCCTGACTTTC.

This clone was detected once. The chain couples TRBV9 to TRBJ2-3; 7 bases line up with TRBD2. The germline gives CDR1 SGDLS, CDR2 YYNGEE. The CDR3 spans 16 residues. With 0 bases clipped from V and 2 bases from J, the junction kept 6 bases outside the gene matches. CDR3 in DNA: TGTGCCAGCAGCGTAGATGATAGCGGGCCCACAGATACGCAGTATTTT. Amino acid sequence: CASSVDDSGPTDTQYF.

The chain uses TRBV6-1 and TRBJ2-7; a weak D match, TRBD1 (5 bases). Trimming removed 6 bases at V and 5 bases at J, with 11 bases between. Germline CDR1 is MNHNS and CDR2 is SASEGT. The CDR3 consists of 12 residues. CDR3 amino acids: CASRKGSHEQYF. CDR3 DNA sequence: TGTGCCAGCAGGAAGGGGTCCCACGAGCAGTACTTC.

The chain couples TRBV7-9 to TRBJ2-7, with D perhaps being TRBD1 or TRBD2 (5 bases each). This CDR3 has 15 amino acids. Germline CDR1 and CDR2: SEHNR and FQNEAQ (reference sequence). V was cut by 5 bases and J by 0 bases, with 14 bases left in between. CDR3 amino acids: CASSPTEGSSYEQYF. In DNA, the CDR3 is TGTGCCAGCAGCCCAACCGAGGGGTCCTCCTACGAGCAGTACTTC.